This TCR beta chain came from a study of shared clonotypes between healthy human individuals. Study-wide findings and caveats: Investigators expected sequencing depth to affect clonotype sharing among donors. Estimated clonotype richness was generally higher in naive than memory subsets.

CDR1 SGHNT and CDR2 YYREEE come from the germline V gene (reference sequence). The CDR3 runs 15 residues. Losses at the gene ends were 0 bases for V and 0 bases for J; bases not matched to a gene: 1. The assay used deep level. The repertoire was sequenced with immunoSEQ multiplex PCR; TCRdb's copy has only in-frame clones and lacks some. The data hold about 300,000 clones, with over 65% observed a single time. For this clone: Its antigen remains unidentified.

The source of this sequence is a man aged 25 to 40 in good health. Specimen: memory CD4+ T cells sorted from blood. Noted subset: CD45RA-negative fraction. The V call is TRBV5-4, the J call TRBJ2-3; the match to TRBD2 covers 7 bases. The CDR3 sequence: CASSLELASTDTQYF. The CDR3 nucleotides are TGTGCCAGCAGCTTGGAACTAGCGAGCACAGATACGCAGTATTTT.